Listed below are T cell receptor beta chains from one sample, sequenced in a study of T cell repertoires in cytomegalovirus infection. TCRdb re-derived calls from the reads in MiXCR, one entry per CDR3 protein. Of fewer than 950,000 distinct CDR3 sequences in the sample, approximately 32% are singletons; the top ten hold over 10%. The antigens of these receptors remain unknown. The sequencing here drew on cultured CD8+ T cells from PBMCs, taken from culture after CMV antigen stimulation. These receptor sequences come from a human donor in good health (CMV status not recorded). Some clones in this sample may be carry-over from other donors' samples. CDR3s include the opening cysteine and the closing phenylalanine or tryptophan. D genes are given only for firm matches. Clone size is stated in some rows and not others, as once, few, many or a class when expanded.

V	size	D	J	DNA	CDR3
TRBV12-5	few	TRBD1	TRBJ1-3	TGTGCTAGTGGCCTACAGGGGTGGGACACCATATATTTT	CASGLQGWDTIYF
TRBV12-3/TRBV12-4	few	TRBD1	TRBJ2-5	TGTGCCAGCAGGCCGTGGGACAGTCAAGAGACCCAGTACTTC	CASRPWDSQETQYF
TRBV20-1	-	-	TRBJ1-3	TGCAGTGCTAGATCTCAGGTTGACTCTGGAAACACCATATATTTT	CSARSQVDSGNTIYF
TRBV29-1	-	-	TRBJ2-2	TGCAGCGTCCGAGACAGCGTCACCGGGGAGCTGTTTTTT	CSVRDSVTGELFF
TRBV6-6	-	-	TRBJ1-1	TGTGCCAGCAGTTACTCAGGGAGTAGGACTGAAGCTTTCTTT	CASSYSGSRTEAFF
TRBV10-3	many	TRBD1	TRBJ2-2	TGTGCCATGTGGGACAGGGAGAACACCGGGGAGCTGTTTTTT	CAMWDRENTGELFF
TRBV20-1	-	TRBD2	TRBJ2-2	TGCAGTGCTAGACCCCGGGGCGGGGGGGTTTTTACCGGGGAGCTGTTTTTT	CSARPRGGGVFTGELFF
TRBV6-6	few	-	TRBJ2-3	TGTGCCAGCAGGAAGAGGGCTCTAAGTTGGGAAGATACGCAGTATTTT	CASRKRALSWEDTQYF
TRBV24-1	few	TRBD1	TRBJ1-1	TGTGCCACCAAAGGACAGGGAACTGAAGCTTTCTTT	CATKGQGTEAFF
TRBV10-1	-	-	TRBJ1-1	TGCGCCAGCAGTGAGTCGAGTATGGTGAACACTGAAGCTTTCTTT	CASSESSMVNTEAFF
TRBV6-5	few	-	TRBJ2-7	TGTGCCAGCAGTTATAGGGGTGCTACCTACGAGCAGTACTTC	CASSYRGATYEQYF
TRBV2	once	-	TRBJ1-2	TGTGCCAGCAGTGAAATCACTAACTATGGCTACACCTTC	CASSEITNYGYTF
TRBV2	-	TRBD1	TRBJ2-1	TGTGCCAGCGACAGGGTTTACAATGAGCAGTTCTTC	CASDRVYNEQFF
TRBV7-9	many	-	TRBJ1-6	TGTGCCAGCACTTTTGATAATTCACCCCTCCACTTT	CASTFDNSPLHF
TRBV6-1	few	-	TRBJ1-2	TGTGCCAGCAGATCTCCGGGCCTCAGGGTTGATGGCTACACCTTC	CASRSPGLRVDGYTF
TRBV10-3	few	-	TRBJ2-3	TGTGCCATCAGCCCTGGGTGGGACACAGATACGCAGTATTTT	CAISPGWDTDTQYF
TRBV6-1	few	-	TRBJ1-2	TGTGCCAGCAGTGAAGACACCTCTAACTATGGCTACACCTTC	CASSEDTSNYGYTF
TRBV25-1	-	-	TRBJ1-2	TGTGACAGCAGTGAAGGGAAGGGCCTCTATGGCTACACCTTC	CDSSEGKGLYGYTF
TRBV24-1	-	-	TRBJ2-3	TGTGCCACCAGTGACTGGGTCGACCCAGATACGCAGTATTTT	CATSDWVDPDTQYF